The clone carrying this T cell receptor (beta chain) appeared many times. The CDR3 regions of TCR beta were amplified from RNA transcripts. The TCR CDR3 first-round RT-PCR relied on the HTBI primer set. From the multiplex PCR reads, TCRdb called clonotypes with MiXCR, one entry per CDR3 protein. The data contain hundreds of thousands of distinct CDR3 sequences, 14% of them singletons. CDR1 is SNHLY, CDR2 FYNNEI, per germline. Trimming took 6 bases from V and 10 from J, leaving 12 bases between them. The CDR3 runs to 11 residues. This entry belongs to a study of T cells in Graves' hyperthyroidism and ophthalmopathy.

The gene calls are TRBV2 and TRBJ1-1; possibly TRBD1 for D (5 bases). This clonotype was obtained from a woman aged 18 to 35 with Graves' hyperthyroidism. The sequencing sample was made of blood. CDR3 sequence: CASSYQGLAFF. As DNA, the CDR3 is TGTGCCAGCAGCTACCAGGGCTTAGCTTTCTTT.